Listed below are T cell receptor beta chains from one sample, sequenced in a study of T-cell reconstitution after alpha-beta-depleted transplantation in children. TCRdb reanalysed the PCR reads using MiXCR and keeps one entry per CDR3 protein. There are about 130,000 distinct CDR3 sequences in the sample; about 9.6% occur only once, and around 24% lies in the top ten. Sequencing used PBMCs, mostly from graft donor cells, obtained 180 days after TCRalphabeta/CD19-depleted stem cell transplant. These TCRs come from a girl under three years old who had a stem cell transplant for combined immunodeficiency, so the T cells may come from the graft donor. CDR3s include the opening cysteine and the closing phenylalanine or tryptophan. D genes are given only for firm matches. A clone size is listed for some rows: how often the clone was seen (once, few, many), or a class if it is expanded.

TRBV3-1	TRBJ2-3	-	-	TGTGCCAGCAGCTTCGGGGTTAGCGGCTTAGGCACAGATACGCAGTATTTT	CASSFGVSGLGTDTQYF
TRBV7-8	TRBJ2-7	-	TRBD1	TGTGCCAGCAGCTTACGGACAGGGGCTTGGAACGAGCAGTACTTC	CASSLRTGAWNEQYF
TRBV9	TRBJ1-4	many	-	TGTGCCAGCAGCCTAGGGGCGGCAACTAATGAAAAACTGTTTTTT	CASSLGAATNEKLFF
TRBV18	TRBJ2-2	many	TRBD2	TGTGCCAGCTCACCGCTCGGGGCTAGCGGGGACACCGGGGAGCTGTTTTTT	CASSPLGASGDTGELFF
TRBV20-1	TRBJ1-2	many	TRBD1	TGCAGTGCTGACAGGGGCCGTGGCTATGGCTACACCTTC	CSADRGRGYGYTF
TRBV6-5	TRBJ2-5	-	-	TGTGCCAGCAGTTACCGGGTAGAAGGGGCAGGAGAGACCCAGTACTTC	CASSYRVEGAGETQYF
TRBV20-1	TRBJ1-1	few	TRBD1	TGCAGTGCTACTGACAGGGGGGGGCGTCCTGAAGCTTTCTTT	CSATDRGGRPEAFF
TRBV10-3	TRBJ2-1	-	-	TGTGCCATCAGCGAAAATTACAATGAGCAGTTCTTC	CAISENYNEQFF
TRBV20-1	TRBJ2-7	few	TRBD2	TGCAGTGCGAATCCCTTACTAGCGGGCGTACCCTACGAGCAGTACTTC	CSANPLLAGVPYEQYF
TRBV9	TRBJ1-1	-	-	TGTGCCAGCAGCGTAGGGCCGGGAAACACTGAAGCTTTCTTT	CASSVGPGNTEAFF
TRBV12-5	TRBJ1-5	few	TRBD1	TGTGCTAGTGCCCGCGGGGACAGGGAACGTCAGCCCCAGCATTTT	CASARGDRERQPQHF
TRBV20-1	TRBJ2-4	-	-	TGCAGTGCCGAGGGCAGGATCGGGGCCAAAAACATTCAGTACTTC	CSAEGRIGAKNIQYF
TRBV29-1	TRBJ1-1	-	TRBD1	TGCAGCGTTGGGACAGGGGGCGAAGCTTTCTTT	CSVGTGGEAFF
TRBV7-6	TRBJ1-1	-	TRBD1	TGTGCCAGCAGCTCACTACAGGGGGAATCTTTCTTT	CASSSLQGESFF
TRBV28	TRBJ1-2	few	-	TGTGTCGTTGTCCCTCGGCAAACAGGGTTGGGGAACTATGGCTACACCTTC	CVVVPRQTGLGNYGYTF